This TCR beta chain was sequenced during a study of early T cells in non-severe SARS-CoV-2 infection. Whole-study findings and limits: Anti-spike CD8 responses were favored in VDJdb matching, and private and CD4 specificities were missed.

The table lists this clonotype with many counts. Antigen unknown. The V and J ends lost 5 bases and 5 bases, in that order; junction bases with no gene match: 2. The CDR3 covers 12 residues. Individual cDNA molecules carried attached unique molecular identifiers. TCRdb re-called the 5' RACE reads with MiXCR, one entry per CDR3 protein. Among about 59,000 distinct CDR3 sequences, 10% to 12% were seen once, and the ten largest hold 1.7%. This TCR came from an adult who was a healthcare worker with PCR-confirmed SARS-CoV-2 infection or an uninfected control (not recorded which). The sample consisted of whole blood. The J gene is TRBJ2-5, the V gene TRBV12-3 or TRBV12-4, with 7 bases that match TRBD1. The CDR3 loop reads CASSDRDETQYF. CDR3 in DNA: TGTGCCAGCAGTGACAGGGATGAGACCCAGTACTTC.